This T cell receptor (beta chain) was sequenced for a study of T cells after posttransplantation cyclophosphamide. CDR1 is SGHRS and CDR2 is YFSETQ in the germline V gene. The CDR3 spans 17 residues. The trim removed 0 bases at V and 1 base at J, leaving 4 bases unmatched. Generated by immunoSEQ multiplex PCR, the TCRdb table keeps only in-frame clones and is missing some. This table has tens of thousands of clones, 85% to 95% appearing once. Sequencing used PBMCs. This sequence was found in a woman aged 25 to 39 in good health and a related stem cell transplant donor. V and J are TRBV5-1 and TRBJ2-5, with TRBD2 identical over 12 bases. The DNA for the CDR3 is TGCGCCAGCAGCTTGGGGGCTAGCGGGGGGGTCCAAGAGACCCAGTACTTC. Protein sequence: CASSLGASGGVQETQYF.